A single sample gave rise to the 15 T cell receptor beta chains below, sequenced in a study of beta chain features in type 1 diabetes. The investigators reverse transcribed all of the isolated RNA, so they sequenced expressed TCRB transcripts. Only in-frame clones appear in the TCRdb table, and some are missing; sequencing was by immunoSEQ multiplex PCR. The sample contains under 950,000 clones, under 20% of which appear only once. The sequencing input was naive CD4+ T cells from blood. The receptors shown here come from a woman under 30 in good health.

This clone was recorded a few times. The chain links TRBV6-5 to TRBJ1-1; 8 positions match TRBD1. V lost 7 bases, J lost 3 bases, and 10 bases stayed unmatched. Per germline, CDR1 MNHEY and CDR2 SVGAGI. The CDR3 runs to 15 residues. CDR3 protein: CASTGAATGDTEAFF. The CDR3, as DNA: TGTGCCAGCACCGGAGCCGCGACAGGGGACACTGAAGCTTTCTTT.

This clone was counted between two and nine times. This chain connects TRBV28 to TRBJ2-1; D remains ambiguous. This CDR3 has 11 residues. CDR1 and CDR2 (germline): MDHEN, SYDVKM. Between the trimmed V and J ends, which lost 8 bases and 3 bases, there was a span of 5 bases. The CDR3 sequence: CASALYNEQFF. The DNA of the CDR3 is TGTGCCAGCGCGCTCTACAATGAGCAGTTCTTC.

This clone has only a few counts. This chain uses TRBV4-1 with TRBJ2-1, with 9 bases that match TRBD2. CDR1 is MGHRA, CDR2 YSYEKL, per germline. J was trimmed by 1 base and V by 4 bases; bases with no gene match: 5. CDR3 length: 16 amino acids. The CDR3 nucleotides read TGCGCCAGCAGCCCTAGCGGGACCAGATCCTACAATGAGCAGTTCTTC. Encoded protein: CASSPSGTRSYNEQFF.

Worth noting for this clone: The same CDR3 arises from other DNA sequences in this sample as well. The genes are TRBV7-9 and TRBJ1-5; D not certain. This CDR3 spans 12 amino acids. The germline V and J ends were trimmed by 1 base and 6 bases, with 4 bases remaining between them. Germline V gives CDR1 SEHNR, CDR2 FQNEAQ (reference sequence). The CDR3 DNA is TGTGCCAGCAGCTTAGTAGGTCAGCCCCAGCATTTT. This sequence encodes CASSLVGQPQHF.

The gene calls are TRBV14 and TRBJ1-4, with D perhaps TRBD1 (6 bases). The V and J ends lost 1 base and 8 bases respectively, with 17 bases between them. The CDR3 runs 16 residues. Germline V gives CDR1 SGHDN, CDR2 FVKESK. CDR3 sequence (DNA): TGTGCCAGCAGCCAAGTCGGGGGCCCGCGGAGGGAAAAACTGTTTTTT. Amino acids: CASSQVGGPRREKLFF.

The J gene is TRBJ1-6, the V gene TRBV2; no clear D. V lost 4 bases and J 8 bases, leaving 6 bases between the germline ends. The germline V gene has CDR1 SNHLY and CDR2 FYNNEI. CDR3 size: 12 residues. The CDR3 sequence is CASSGADSPLHF. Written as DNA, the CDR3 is TGTGCCAGCAGTGGGGCCGATTCACCCCTCCACTTT.

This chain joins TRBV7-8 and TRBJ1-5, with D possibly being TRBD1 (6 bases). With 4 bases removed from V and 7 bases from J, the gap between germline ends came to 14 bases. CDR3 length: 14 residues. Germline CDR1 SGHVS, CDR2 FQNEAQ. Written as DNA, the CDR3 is TGTGCCAGCAGCTCCTTCGGGGGCGGGCAGCCCCAGCATTTT. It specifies CASSSFGGGQPQHF.

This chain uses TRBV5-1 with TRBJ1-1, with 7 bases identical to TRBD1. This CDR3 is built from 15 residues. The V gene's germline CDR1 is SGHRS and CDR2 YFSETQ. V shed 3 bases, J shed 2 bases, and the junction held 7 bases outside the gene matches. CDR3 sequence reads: CASSYQGGLNTEAFF. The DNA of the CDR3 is TGCGCCAGCAGCTACCAGGGGGGACTAAACACTGAAGCTTTCTTT. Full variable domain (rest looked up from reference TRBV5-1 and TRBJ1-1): KAGVTQTPRYLIKTRGQQVTLSCSPISGHRSVSWYQQTPGQGLQFLFEYFSETQRNKGNFPGRFSGRQFSNSRSEMNVSTLELGDSALYLCASSYQGGLNTEAFFGQGTRLTVV.

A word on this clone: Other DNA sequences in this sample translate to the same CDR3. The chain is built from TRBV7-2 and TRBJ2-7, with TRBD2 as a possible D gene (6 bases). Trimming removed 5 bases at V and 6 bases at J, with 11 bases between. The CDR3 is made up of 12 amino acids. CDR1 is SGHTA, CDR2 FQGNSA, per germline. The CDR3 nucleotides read TGTGCCAGCAGCCCTGGAGGGCGCGAGCAGTACTTC. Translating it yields CASSPGGREQYF.

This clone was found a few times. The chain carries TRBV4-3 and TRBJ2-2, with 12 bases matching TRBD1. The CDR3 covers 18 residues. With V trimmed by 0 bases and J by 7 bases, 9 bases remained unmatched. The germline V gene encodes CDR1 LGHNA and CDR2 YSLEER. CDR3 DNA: TGCGCCAGCAGCCAAGATACTCCGGGACAGGGGGCTTTCGGGGAGCTGTTTTTT. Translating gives CASSQDTPGQGAFGELFF.

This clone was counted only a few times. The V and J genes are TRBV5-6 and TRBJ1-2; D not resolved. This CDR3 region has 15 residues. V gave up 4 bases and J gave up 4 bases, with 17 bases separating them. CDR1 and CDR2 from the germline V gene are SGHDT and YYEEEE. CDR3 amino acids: CASSTGGTLPYGYTF. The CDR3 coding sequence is TGTGCCAGCAGCACCGGAGGTACCTTGCCCTATGGCTACACCTTC.

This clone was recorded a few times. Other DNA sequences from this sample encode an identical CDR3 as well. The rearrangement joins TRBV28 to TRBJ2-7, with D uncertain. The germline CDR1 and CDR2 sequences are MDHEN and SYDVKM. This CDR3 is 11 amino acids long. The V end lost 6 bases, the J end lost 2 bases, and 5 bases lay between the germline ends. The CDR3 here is CASSTTYEQYF. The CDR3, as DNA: TGTGCCAGCAGCACTACCTACGAGCAGTACTTC.

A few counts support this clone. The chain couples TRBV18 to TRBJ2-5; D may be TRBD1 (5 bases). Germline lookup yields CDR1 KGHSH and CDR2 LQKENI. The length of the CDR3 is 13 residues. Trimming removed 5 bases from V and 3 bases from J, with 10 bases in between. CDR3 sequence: CASSFSREETQYF. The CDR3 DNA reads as TGTGCCAGCTCATTTTCCAGGGAAGAGACCCAGTACTTC.

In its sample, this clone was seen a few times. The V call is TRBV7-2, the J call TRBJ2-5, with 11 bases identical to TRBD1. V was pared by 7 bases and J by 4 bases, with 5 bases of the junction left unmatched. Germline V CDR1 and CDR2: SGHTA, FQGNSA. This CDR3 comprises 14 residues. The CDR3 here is CASIRTGGSETQYF. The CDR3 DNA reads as TGTGCCAGCATACGGACAGGGGGCTCAGAGACCCAGTACTTC. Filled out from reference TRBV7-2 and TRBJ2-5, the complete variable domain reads GAGVSQSPSNKVTEKGKDVELRCDPISGHTALYWYRQSLGQGLEFLIYFQGNSAPDKSGLPSDRFSAERTGGSVSTLTIQRTQQEDSAVYLCASIRTGGSETQYFGPGTRLLVL.

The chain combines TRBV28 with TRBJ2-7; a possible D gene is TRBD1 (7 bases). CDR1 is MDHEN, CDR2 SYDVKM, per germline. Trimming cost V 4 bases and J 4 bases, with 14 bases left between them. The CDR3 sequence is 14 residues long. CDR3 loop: CASSSSQGRYEQYF. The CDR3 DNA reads TGTGCCAGCAGTTCCTCACAGGGGAGGTACGAGCAGTACTTC. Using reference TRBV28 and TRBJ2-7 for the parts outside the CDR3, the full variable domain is DVKVTQSSRYLVKRTGEKVFLECVQDMDHENMFWYRQDPGLGLRLIYFSYDVKMKEKGDIPEGYSVSREKKERFSLILESASTNQTSMYLCASSSSQGRYEQYFGPGTRLTVT.